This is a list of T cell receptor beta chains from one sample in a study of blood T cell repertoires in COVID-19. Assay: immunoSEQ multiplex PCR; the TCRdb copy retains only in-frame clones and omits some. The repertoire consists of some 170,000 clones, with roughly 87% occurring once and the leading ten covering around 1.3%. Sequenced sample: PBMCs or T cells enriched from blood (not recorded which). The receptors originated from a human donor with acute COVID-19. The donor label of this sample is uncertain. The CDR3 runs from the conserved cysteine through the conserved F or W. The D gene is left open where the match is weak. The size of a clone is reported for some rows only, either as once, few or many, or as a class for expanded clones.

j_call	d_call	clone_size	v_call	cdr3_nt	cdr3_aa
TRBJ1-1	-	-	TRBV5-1	TGCGCCAGCAGCTTGGCAGGGGTATTCATGAACACTGAAGCTTTCTTT	CASSLAGVFMNTEAFF
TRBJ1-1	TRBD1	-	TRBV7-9	TGTGCCAGCAGCTTAGCGCGTATTCGAACAGGGGACATGAACACTGAAGCTTTCTTT	CASSLARIRTGDMNTEAFF
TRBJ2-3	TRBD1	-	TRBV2	TGTGCCAGCAGTGAAGGGACAGGGGGCGCGAATACGCAGTATTTT	CASSEGTGGANTQYF
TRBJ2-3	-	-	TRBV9	TGTGCCAGCAGCCCCGGGACACCACCCACAGATACGCAGTATTTT	CASSPGTPPTDTQYF
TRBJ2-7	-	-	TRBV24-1	TGTGCCACCAGTGATGACAGTTCCTACGAGCAGTACTTC	CATSDDSSYEQYF
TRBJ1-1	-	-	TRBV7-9	TGTGCCAGCAGCTTCCTCCAGGAGAACACTGAAGCTTTCTTT	CASSFLQENTEAFF
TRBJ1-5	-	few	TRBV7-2	TGTGCCAGCAGCTTAAGGGGGCAGCCCCAGCATTTT	CASSLRGQPQHF
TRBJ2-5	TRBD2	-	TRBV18	TGTGCCAGCTCACCCTCTCGGGGGGGCGGGGGCCACCAAGAGACCCAGTACTTC	CASSPSRGGGGHQETQYF
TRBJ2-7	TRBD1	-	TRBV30	TGTGCCTGGAGGGGACAGGAATCTCTCCTGCGTAGCTACTTC	CAWRGQESLLRSYF
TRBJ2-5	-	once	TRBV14	TGTGCCAGCGGGGGGCAAGAGACCCAGTACTTC	CASGGQETQYF
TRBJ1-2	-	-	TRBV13	TGTGCCAGCAGCGACGGCAGGGGCCCTAACTATGGCTACACCTTC	CASSDGRGPNYGYTF
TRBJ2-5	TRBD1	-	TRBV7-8	TGTGCCAGCAGCTTAGAGCCCCGGACAGGGGTAACTAAAGAGACCCAGTACTTC	CASSLEPRTGVTKETQYF
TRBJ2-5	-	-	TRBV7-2	TGTGCCAGCAGCGGGACACGACAAGAGACCCAGTACTTC	CASSGTRQETQYF
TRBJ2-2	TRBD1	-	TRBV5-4	TGTGCCAGCAGCTTGGGACAGGGTAACACCGGGGAGCTGTTTTTT	CASSLGQGNTGELFF
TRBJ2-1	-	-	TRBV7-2	TGTGCCAGCAGCTTAGAATCAGGGTTCAATGAGCAGTTCTTC	CASSLESGFNEQFF
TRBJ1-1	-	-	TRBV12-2	TGTGCAAGTCGCTTAGCGCCCGGGGGGAAGTTCGGCACTGAAGCTTTCTTT	CASRLAPGGKFGTEAFF
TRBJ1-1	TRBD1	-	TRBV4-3	TGCGCCAGCAGCCAAGATCTGACAGGGCACACTGAAGCTTTCTTT	CASSQDLTGHTEAFF
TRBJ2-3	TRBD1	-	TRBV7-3	TGTGCCAGCAGCCCCAGGGGGACGGGCACAGATACGCAGTATTTT	CASSPRGTGTDTQYF
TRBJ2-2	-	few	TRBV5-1	TGCGCCAGCAGCTTGGGTCTCAGGCCATCGAACACCGGGGAGCTGTTTTTT	CASSLGLRPSNTGELFF
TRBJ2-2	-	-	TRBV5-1	TGCGCCAGCAGAGAGGGCAGGTACACCGGGGAGCTGTTTTTT	CASREGRYTGELFF
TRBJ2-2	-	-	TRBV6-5	TGTGCCAGCAGTTACGATTGGACTGCGAACACCGGGGAGCTGTTTTTT	CASSYDWTANTGELFF
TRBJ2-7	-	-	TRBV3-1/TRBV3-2	TGTGCCAGCAGCCATAGGGGGGGTTCCTACGAGCAGTACTTC	CASSHRGGSYEQYF
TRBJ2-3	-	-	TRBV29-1	TGCAGCGTTGTGTGGGCCACAGATACGCAGTATTTT	CSVVWATDTQYF
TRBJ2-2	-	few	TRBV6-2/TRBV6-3	TGTGCCAGCAGTTACTCCGTCAGGACCGGGGAGCTGTTTTTT	CASSYSVRTGELFF
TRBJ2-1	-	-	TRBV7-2	TGTGCCAGCAGCTTAGTATCCCAGGCGGGGCAGTTCTTC	CASSLVSQAGQFF
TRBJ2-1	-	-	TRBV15	TGTGCCACCAGCAGAGCGGAGGTTGAGCAGTTCTTC	CATSRAEVEQFF
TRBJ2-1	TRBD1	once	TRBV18	TGTGCCAGCTCATCCACAGGGGGCTCCTACAATGAGCAGTTCTTC	CASSSTGGSYNEQFF
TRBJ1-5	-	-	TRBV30	TGTGCCTGGGGCCTCTCCAGCAATCAGCCCCAGCATTTT	CAWGLSSNQPQHF
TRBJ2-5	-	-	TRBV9	TGTGCCAGCAGCGCAGGGGAAATGGGGGAGACCCAGTACTTC	CASSAGEMGETQYF
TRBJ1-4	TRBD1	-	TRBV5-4	TGTGCCAGCAGCCACAACCAGGGGGCAACTAATGAAAAACTGTTTTTT	CASSHNQGATNEKLFF
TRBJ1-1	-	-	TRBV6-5	TGTGCCAGCAGTTTTAAAGGGGGTTACACTGAAGCTTTCTTT	CASSFKGGYTEAFF
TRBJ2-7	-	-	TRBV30	TGTGCCTGGAGTACCGTCAGGGGACGGGGCGAGCAGTACTTC	CAWSTVRGRGEQYF
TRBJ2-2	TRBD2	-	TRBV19	TGTGCCAGTAGTATATGGAGCGGGGGGATCGCAGGGGAGCTGTTTTTT	CASSIWSGGIAGELFF
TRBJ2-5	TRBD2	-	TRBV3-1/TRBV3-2	TGTGCCAGCAGCCAGAGGACTAGCGGTTCGGAGACCCAGTACTTC	CASSQRTSGSETQYF
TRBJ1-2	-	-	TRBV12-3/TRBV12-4	TGTGCCAGCACCCCCGGAGGGCGCTATGGCTACACCTTC	CASTPGGRYGYTF
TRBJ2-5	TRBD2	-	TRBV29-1	TGCAGCGTTGGTGGAGTCGGGGGGATCCAAGAGACCCAGTACTTC	CSVGGVGGIQETQYF
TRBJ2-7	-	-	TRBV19	TGTGCCAGTAGTCCTGGGACTCCCTACGAGCAGTACTTC	CASSPGTPYEQYF
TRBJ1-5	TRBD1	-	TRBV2	TGTGCCAGCAGTGGGGACAGGGGCGAGTTACATCAGCCCCAGCATTTT	CASSGDRGELHQPQHF
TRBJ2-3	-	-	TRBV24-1	TGTGCCACCAGTGATTTCCGCTATTCAGATACGCAGTATTTT	CATSDFRYSDTQYF
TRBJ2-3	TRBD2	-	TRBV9	TGTGCCAGCCAGAGGACTAGCGGGGATACGCAGTATTTT	CASQRTSGDTQYF
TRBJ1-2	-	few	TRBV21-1	TGTGCCAGCAGCAGGTACAGAGGCTACACCTTC	CASSRYRGYTF
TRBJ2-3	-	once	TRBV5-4	TGTGCCAGCAGCGAACAGGGCGAGGGAGATACGCAGTATTTT	CASSEQGEGDTQYF
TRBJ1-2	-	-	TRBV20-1	TGCAGTGCCGCGGGCTCGGAGGGCTACACCTTC	CSAAGSEGYTF
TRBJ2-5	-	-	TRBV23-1	TGCGCCAGCAGTCAATCGCCGGGGGAAAGGCAAGAGACCCAGTACTTC	CASSQSPGERQETQYF
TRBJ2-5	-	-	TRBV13	TGTGCCAGCAGCTTCGTAGGGGGTTCAACCCAGTACTTC	CASSFVGGSTQYF
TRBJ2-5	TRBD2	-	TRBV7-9	TGTGCCAGCAGCTTACCGGGGGGGGCCCAAGAGACCCAGTACTTC	CASSLPGGAQETQYF
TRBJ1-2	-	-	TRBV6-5	TGTGCCAGCAGTTACCGTCGGGGAGCGGGCGGCTACACCTTC	CASSYRRGAGGYTF
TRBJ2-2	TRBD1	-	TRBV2	TGTGCCACTAAAGACAGGGCCAACACCGGGGAGCTGTTTTTT	CATKDRANTGELFF
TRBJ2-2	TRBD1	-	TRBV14	TGTGCCAGCAGCCAAGATACAGGGGGAACCGGGGAGCTGTTTTTT	CASSQDTGGTGELFF
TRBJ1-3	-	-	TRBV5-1	TGCGCCAGCAGCTTTACGGACACTGGAAACACCATATATTTT	CASSFTDTGNTIYF
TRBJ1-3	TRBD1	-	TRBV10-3	TGTGCCATCAGTGACACAGGGGGCTCTGGAAACACCATATATTTT	CAISDTGGSGNTIYF
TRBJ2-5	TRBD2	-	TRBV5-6	TGTGCCAGCAGCTTGGACCCGGGACTACAAGAGACCCAGTACTTC	CASSLDPGLQETQYF
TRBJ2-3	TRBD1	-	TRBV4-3	TGCGCCAGCAGCCAAGGCGGGACAGGAACAGATACGCAGTATTTT	CASSQGGTGTDTQYF